This T cell receptor (beta chain) appears in the sequencing data of a study of CD8+ T cells in alopecia areata. The CDR3 length is 12 residues. V lost 5 bases, J lost 5 bases, and 9 bases lay in between. Germline loops: CDR1 SGHTA, CDR2 FQGNSA. Sequencing templates came from extracted RNA that was reverse transcribed into cDNA. Sequencing was performed with immunoSEQ multiplex PCR; in TCRdb, only in-frame clones are kept and a portion is missing. Counted here are some 110,000 clones, less than 45% occurring once; the ten biggest clones make up roughly 3.3%. V and J are TRBV7-2 and TRBJ1-2, with D possibly being TRBD1 (6 bases). The receptor was isolated from a human donor with alopecia areata. Material for sequencing was CD4+ T cells sorted from blood. The CDR3 loop is CASSTQGYGYTF. CDR3 DNA: TGTGCCAGCAGCACACAGGGATATGGCTACACCTTC.